The clone carrying this T cell receptor beta chain showed up just once. These data originate in a study of neoadjuvant nivolumab and ipilimumab in lung cancer. Assay used: immunoSEQ multiplex PCR; TCRdb lists only in-frame clones, some missing. The table lists 9,500 to 10,000 clones, approximately 80% of them singletons. The ends lost 6 bases at V and 2 bases at J; junction bases unmatched: 6. CDR3 length equals 14 residues. The germline V gene encodes CDR1 SGHDN and CDR2 FVKESK. The rearrangement uses TRBV14 and TRBJ2-5, with 7 bases lining up with TRBD1. Here the sequenced sample was tumor tissue, taken after neoadjuvant nivolumab, alone or with ipilimumab, at or shortly before surgery. This TCR derives from an adult with non-small cell lung cancer. Some clones in this sample may be carry-over from other donors' samples. The CDR3 DNA reads TGTGCCAGCAGTAAGACAGGGCCTCAAGAGACCCAGTACTTC. It codes for CASSKTGPQETQYF. The full variable domain, rest sourced from reference TRBV14 and TRBJ2-5, is EAGVTQFPSHSVIEKGQTVTLRCDPISGHDNLYWYRRVMGKEIKFLLHFVKESKQDESGMPNNRFLAERTGGTYSTLKVQPAELEDSGVYFCASSKTGPQETQYFGPGTRLLVL.